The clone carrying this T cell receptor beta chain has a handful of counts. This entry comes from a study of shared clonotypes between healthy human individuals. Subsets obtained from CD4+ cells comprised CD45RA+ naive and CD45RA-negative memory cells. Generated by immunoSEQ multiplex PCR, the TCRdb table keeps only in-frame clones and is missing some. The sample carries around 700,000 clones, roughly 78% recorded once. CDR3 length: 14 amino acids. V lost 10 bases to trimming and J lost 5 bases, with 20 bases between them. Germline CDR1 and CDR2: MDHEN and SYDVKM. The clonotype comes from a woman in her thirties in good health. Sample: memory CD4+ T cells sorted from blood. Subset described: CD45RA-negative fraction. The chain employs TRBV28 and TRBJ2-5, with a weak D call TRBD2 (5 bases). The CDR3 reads CATRRVWDRETQYF. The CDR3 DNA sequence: TGTGCCACCAGGCGGGTTTGGGATCGGGAGACCCAGTACTTC.